Reported below is one TCR beta chain. This sample is drawn from a study of blood T cell repertoires in COVID-19. Study context: Researchers got acute and convalescent COVID-19 samples from the United States, Italy and Spain. PBMCs, B-cell-depleted T cells, or T cells provided the cDNA or gDNA that made up the material.

Germline CDR1 and CDR2: MGHRA and YSYEKL. The CDR3 is 18 amino acids. V was shortened by 0 bases and J by 4 bases, with 21 bases between the two germline ends. Source study methods: Reference gene primer amplification yielded estimated nucleated cell counts. Libraries were prepared by immunoSEQ multiplex PCR; TCRdb keeps only in-frame clonotypes and omits some of them. Clonal size and the V and J genes are those of that table, whereas D and trimming came from the DNA. The sample contains more than 25,000 clones, around 90% of which appear only once. Specimen: peripheral blood. V and J are TRBV4-1 and TRBJ1-1, with D tentatively TRBD1 (5 bases). The sequence derives from a woman aged 40 to 55 with active or convalescent COVID-19. Here the CDR3 reads CASSQDRGTGTRGTEAFF. Here the CDR3 DNA reads TGCGCCAGCAGCCAAGATAGAGGGACCGGGACTCGGGGCACTGAAGCTTTCTTT.